This T cell receptor (beta chain) was sequenced in a study of blood T cells in healthy people across ages. Study information: About one barcoded TCR beta cDNA was captured per two T cells. Broader study findings: TCR beta diversity correlated strongly with naive T cell percentage.

Regarding this clonotype: Antigen specificity is unknown.

The use of a sample-barcoded 5' primer and a J-beta primer mix characterized a second PCR of roughly 6 to 11 cycles. TCRdb ran MiXCR on the 5' RACE reads and lists one entry per CDR3 protein. The sample records hundreds of thousands of distinct CDR3 sequences, approximately 59% being singletons. V was pared by 2 bases and J by 0 bases, with 3 bases of the junction left unmatched. The CDR3 is 15 amino acids. Germline CDR1 and CDR2: SQVTM and ANQGSEA. Extraction of total RNA produced a minimum of 5 micrograms from each sample. This rearrangement joins TRBV29-1 to TRBJ1-4, with 7 bases identical to TRBD1. Sequencing was done on a sample of blood. This clonotype was obtained from a man younger than 45 in good health. The CDR3 here is CSVEPTGATNEKLFF. CDR3 DNA sequence: TGCAGCGTTGAACCAACAGGGGCAACTAATGAAAAACTGTTTTTT.